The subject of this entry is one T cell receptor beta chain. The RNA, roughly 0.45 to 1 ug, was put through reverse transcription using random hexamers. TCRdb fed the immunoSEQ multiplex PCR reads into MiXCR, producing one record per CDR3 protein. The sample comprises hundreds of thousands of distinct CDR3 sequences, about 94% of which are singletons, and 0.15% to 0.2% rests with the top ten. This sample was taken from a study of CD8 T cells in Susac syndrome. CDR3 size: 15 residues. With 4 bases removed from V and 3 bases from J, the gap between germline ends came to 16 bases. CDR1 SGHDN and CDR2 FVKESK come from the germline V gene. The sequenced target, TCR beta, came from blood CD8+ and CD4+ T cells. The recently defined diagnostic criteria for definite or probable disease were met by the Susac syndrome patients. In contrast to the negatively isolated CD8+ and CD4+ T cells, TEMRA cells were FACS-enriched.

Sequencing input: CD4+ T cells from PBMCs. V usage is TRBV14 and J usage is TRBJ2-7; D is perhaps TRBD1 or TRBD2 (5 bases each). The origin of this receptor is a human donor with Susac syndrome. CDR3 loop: CASSLLGTDVYEQYF. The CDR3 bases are TGTGCCAGCAGCCTACTTGGGACGGATGTCTACGAGCAGTACTTC. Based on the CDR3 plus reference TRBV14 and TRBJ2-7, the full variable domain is EAGVTQFPSHSVIEKGQTVTLRCDPISGHDNLYWYRRVMGKEIKFLLHFVKESKQDESGMPNNRFLAERTGGTYSTLKVQPAELEDSGVYFCASSLLGTDVYEQYFGPGTRLTVT.